Listed here is a single T cell receptor (beta chain). Its antigen is unidentified. Each cDNA molecule carried a unique molecular identifier. TCRdb ran MiXCR on the 5' RACE reads and lists one entry per CDR3 protein. The sample has 120,000 or so distinct CDR3 sequences, about 12% seen once; the top ten hold 3% to 4.5%. The data originate from a study of early T cells in non-severe SARS-CoV-2 infection. Study in general: The study sequenced bulk RNA from unsorted whole blood, with chains unpaired. Study-wide findings and caveats: Database matching using VDJdb favored anti-spike CD8 responses, with private and CD4 specificities left missing.

The CDR3 is made up of 14 amino acids. Deletions cut 5 bases from V and 2 bases from J, with 13 bases between. Germline-derived CDR1 and CDR2 are DFQATT and SNEGSKA (reference sequence). The source material was whole blood, sampled at baseline. The clonotype was recovered from an adult who was a healthcare worker with PCR-confirmed SARS-CoV-2 infection or an uninfected control (not recorded which). The chain employs TRBV20-1 and TRBJ2-1; tentatively, D is TRBD2 (5 bases). This CDR3 reads CSAPRRAPYNEQFF. The CDR3 bases are TGCAGTGCTCCGAGGCGGGCCCCCTACAATGAGCAGTTCTTC.